This entry is about one T cell receptor (beta chain). What it binds is not known. This specimen belongs to a study of shared clonotypes between healthy human individuals. Overall study context: Each donor's CD8 memory used one plate, CD8 naive two, each CD4 subset three.

Losses at the gene ends were 7 bases for V and 10 bases for J; bases not matched to a gene: 2. Looked up from germline, CDR1 is SNHLY and CDR2 is FYNNEI. The CDR3 runs 10 residues. Regarding the study as a whole: Genetic and exposure-history diversity was limited by the few donors. It was observed that around 5% of naive CD4 clonotypes were shared across a few donors.

TCRdb keeps only in-frame clones here, not all; method: immunoSEQ multiplex PCR. The sample lists about 680,000 clones; 92% were seen once. CD45RO negativity and positive selection for CCR7 defined naive CD8 cells, a population that excluded terminally differentiated effector memory CD45RA+ cells. The sample taken for sequencing was naive CD8+ T cells sorted from blood. This sequence was found in a man aged 30-40 years in good health. The chain has TRBV2 and TRBJ2-3; TRBD2 agrees at 7 bases. The CDR3 loop reads CASIAGAQYF. The CDR3 DNA reads as TGTGCCAGCATCGCGGGGGCGCAGTATTTT.